Detailed here is one TCR beta chain. Its antigen is not known. CD4+ cells were split into CD45RA+ naive and CD45RA-negative memory subsets. The ends were cut back, 4 bases at V and 7 bases at J, with 8 bases in the middle. The germline gives CDR1 GTSNPN, CDR2 SVGIG (reference sequence). The CDR3 extends over 12 amino acids. The data belong to a study of shared clonotypes between healthy human individuals. Study observations and caveats: Sorted-subset sequencing was shown by rarefaction to be incomplete despite large depth.

Original handling: ImmunoSEQ only sent back junction sequences with no quality scores, so filtering was done differently. The data were produced by immunoSEQ multiplex PCR, yet TCRdb's version contains in-frame clones alone and is incomplete. That table supplies the V and J calls and clone size; D and trimming were determined from the DNA. The table shows some 2,100,000 clones, with around 95% occurring only once. The sample consisted of naive CD4+ T cells sorted from blood. Subset described: CD45RA+ positively selected. The chain links TRBV30 to TRBJ2-6; tentatively, D is TRBD1 (5 bases). This TCR was sampled from a young man in good health. DNA of the CDR3: TGTGCCTGGAAAGGGGCCGCCAACGTCCTGACTTTC. It is translated as CAWKGAANVLTF. The full variable domain, with the rest looked up from reference TRBV30 and TRBJ2-6, is SQTIHQWPATLVQPVGSPLSLECTVEGTSNPNLYWYRQAAGRGLQLLFYSVGIGQISSEVPQNLSASRPQDRQFILSSKKLLLSDSGFYLCAWKGAANVLTFGAGSRLTVL.